One sample yielded the 28 T cell receptor beta chains listed below, sequenced in a study of CD8+ T cells in alopecia areata. After isolation, RNA underwent reverse transcription to generate cDNA as the sequencing template. This table comes from immunoSEQ multiplex PCR, and its TCRdb copy is limited to in-frame clones, with some not included. The table has 130,000 or so clones, about 86% seen once. This sample's treatment: oral pan-JAK inhibitor, 5-10 mg twice daily. Sequencing was performed on CD8+ T cells sorted from blood, taken at week 4, from a patient treated with tofacitinib. The receptors were sampled from a human donor with alopecia areata.

The chain recombines TRBV10-3 with TRBJ2-7; D is ambiguous. Trimming removed 2 bases from V and 5 bases from J, with 7 bases in between. Germline V gene data show CDR1 as ENHRY and CDR2 as SYGVKD. CDR3 length: 12 amino acids. CDR3 residues: CAISELANEQYF. As DNA, the CDR3 is TGTGCCATCAGTGAGCTGGCAAACGAGCAGTACTTC.

This clone appeared a single time. V and J are TRBV7-9 and TRBJ1-1; D ambiguous. The CDR3 is 12 residues long. Germline CDR1 SEHNR, CDR2 FQNEAQ (reference sequence). V was shortened by 2 bases and J by 5 bases, with 6 bases between the two germline ends. DNA for the CDR3: TGTGCCAGCAGCTTACAGGCAACTGAAGCTTTCTTT. This translates into CASSLQATEAFF. Together with reference TRBV7-9 and TRBJ1-1, the CDR3 gives the full variable domain: DTGVSQNPRHKITKRGQNVTFRCDPISEHNRLYWYRQTLGQGPEFLTYFQNEAQLEKSRLLSDRFSAERPKGSFSTLEIQRTEQGDSAMYLCASSLQATEAFFGQGTRLTVV.

The chain has TRBV7-8 and TRBJ2-5; no clear D. The V and J ends lost 8 bases and 5 bases respectively, with 15 bases between them. Germline V lookup: CDR1 SGHVS, CDR2 FQNEAQ. This CDR3 has 13 residues. CDR3 coding DNA: TGTGCCAGCCGGAAGGACCCTGGGGAGACCCAGTACTTC. It codes for CASRKDPGETQYF.

In regard to this clone: This same CDR3 is encoded by further DNA sequences in the sample. The chain is built from TRBV25-1 and TRBJ2-7, with no clear D. V shed 3 bases and J shed 1 base, with 1 base lying between them. The germline CDR1 and CDR2 sequences are MGHDK and SYGVNS. This CDR3 has 11 amino acids. The CDR3 spells CASSDSYEQYF. For the CDR3, the DNA is TGTGCCAGCAGTGATTCCTACGAGCAGTACTTC.

The sample holds one count of this clone. V and J are TRBV4-1 and TRBJ1-2, with D hard to call. CDR3 length: 14 residues. V was shortened by 5 bases and J by 2 bases, with 12 bases between the two germline ends. Germline V lookup: CDR1 MGHRA, CDR2 YSYEKL. The CDR3 nucleotides are TGCGCCAGCAGCGGTAGCGGTGAAAACTATGGCTACACCTTC. This sequence encodes CASSGSGENYGYTF.

The V and J genes are TRBV29-1 and TRBJ2-7; 9 bases map to TRBD2. This CDR3 spans 12 amino acids. V trimming: 7 bases; J trimming: 4 bases; junction bases outside the gene matches: 5. Germline V gene data show CDR1 as SQVTM and CDR2 as ANQGSEA. As DNA, the CDR3 is TGCAGCGCAAAGACTAGCGGATACGAGCAGTACTTC. Protein sequence: CSAKTSGYEQYF.

The V gene is TRBV11-2, the J gene TRBJ1-1, with 7 bases identical to TRBD1. CDR3 length: 15 amino acids. V trimming: 5 bases; J trimming: 2 bases; junction bases outside the gene matches: 8. Germline-derived CDR1 and CDR2 are SGHAT and FQNNGV. In DNA, the CDR3 is TGTGCCAGCAGCCCGATGACAGGGCTTAACACTGAAGCTTTCTTT. Amino acid sequence: CASSPMTGLNTEAFF. The full variable domain, completed using reference TRBV11-2 and TRBJ1-1, is EAGVAQSPRYKIIEKRQSVAFWCNPISGHATLYWYQQILGQGPKLLIQFQNNGVVDDSQLPKDRFSAERLKGVDSTLKIQPAKLEDSAVYLCASSPMTGLNTEAFFGQGTRLTVV.

The chain couples TRBV27 to TRBJ1-2, with a weak D call TRBD1 (5 bases). Per germline, CDR1 MNHEY and CDR2 SMNVEV (reference sequence). Trimming left V 2 bases short and J 7 bases short, with 11 bases between. This CDR3 comprises 13 residues. The CDR3 region is CASSLIGALGYTF. The CDR3 DNA sequence: TGTGCCAGCAGTTTAATAGGGGCGCTTGGCTACACCTTC.

This rearrangement joins TRBV13 to TRBJ1-2; the match to TRBD1 covers 7 bases. The CDR3 runs 15 residues. The germline gives CDR1 PRHDT, CDR2 FYEKMQ (reference sequence). Trimming cost V 5 bases and J 2 bases; bases outside gene matches: 8. The CDR3 DNA reads TGTGCCAGCAGCCTTTGGACAGGTTTAAACTATGGCTACACCTTC. This translates into CASSLWTGLNYGYTF.

This clone was seen more than once but under ten times. The chain recombines TRBV1 with TRBJ2-4; the table's D call of TRBD2 was not tested on the DNA. TRBV1 is a listed pseudogene. The CDR3 sequence is 15 residues long. In DNA form, the CDR3 reads TGCACCAGCCTTACTACCACTCACGGCAAAAACATTCAGTACTTC. This encodes CTSLTTTHGKNIQYF.

The chain has TRBV2 and TRBJ2-7; 8 bases align to TRBD1. Per germline, CDR1 SNHLY and CDR2 FYNNEI. The CDR3 spans 13 residues. V dropped 3 bases and J dropped 7; count of bases not matched to a gene: 5. CDR3 loop: CASSEDRELEQYF. The DNA of the CDR3 is TGTGCCAGCAGTGAGGACAGGGAATTGGAGCAGTACTTC.

This clone was detected once. The rearrangement uses TRBV7-8 and TRBJ2-5; the D gene is possibly TRBD1 (6 bases). Germline CDR1 SGHVS, CDR2 FQNEAQ. The CDR3 sequence is 14 residues long. Trimming cost V 3 bases and J 2 bases, with 10 bases left between them. This CDR3 is CASSFQGQQETQYF. CDR3 sequence (DNA): TGTGCCAGCAGCTTCCAAGGACAGCAAGAGACCCAGTACTTC.

V is TRBV27 and J is TRBJ2-7, with 8 bases aligning to TRBD2. J gave up 3 bases and V 5 bases, and 6 bases lay outside the gene matches. CDR1 and CDR2 (germline): MNHEY, SMNVEV (reference sequence). The CDR3 spans 14 residues. The CDR3 sequence: CASSNSGAFYEQYF. CDR3 nucleotide sequence: TGTGCCAGCAGTAATAGCGGGGCCTTCTACGAGCAGTACTTC.

The V and J genes are TRBV19 and TRBJ2-7; TRBD2 matches at 8 bases. This CDR3 region has 14 residues. CDR1 is LNHDA and CDR2 is SQIVND in the germline V gene (reference sequence). V lost 6 bases and J lost 2; bases outside the gene matches: 6. The CDR3: CASSTIAGTYEQYF. The CDR3 nucleotides are TGTGCCAGTAGCACAATAGCGGGGACCTACGAGCAGTACTTC.

The chain couples TRBV21-1 to TRBJ1-5. TRBV21-1 is reported as a pseudogene. This CDR3 is 20 amino acids long. In DNA, the CDR3 is TGTGCCAGCGTCCCGAACTGGGAACACCGGGAAAGGGGGGACAATCAGCCCCAGCATTTT. Protein sequence: CASVPNWEHRERGDNQPQHF.

V is TRBV5-1 and J is TRBJ2-7, with 8 positions matching TRBD1. CDR3 length equals 15 residues. Germline-derived CDR1 and CDR2 are SGHRS and YFSETQ. J was trimmed by 2 bases and V by 2 bases; bases with no gene match: 6. The CDR3: CASSLGQGYPYEQYF. The CDR3 DNA sequence: TGCGCCAGCAGCTTAGGACAGGGCTATCCCTACGAGCAGTACTTC.

Note on this clone: Other DNA sequences of this sample code for an identical CDR3. The rearrangement joins TRBV5-1 to TRBJ2-7; D possibly corresponds to TRBD1 (5 bases). Per germline, CDR1 SGHRS and CDR2 YFSETQ. This CDR3 region has 12 residues. V lost 5 bases and J lost 3, with 9 bases in between. CDR3 in DNA: TGCGCCAGCAGTCCTGACAGCTACGAGCAGTACTTC. It is translated as CASSPDSYEQYF.

This clone came up once. The V call is TRBV2, the J call TRBJ2-3, with D hard to call. CDR1 is SNHLY and CDR2 is FYNNEI in the germline V gene. CDR3 length: 11 residues. V was clipped by 6 bases and J by 9 bases, with 10 bases between them. CDR3 amino acids: CASSGSRTQYF. The CDR3 DNA is TGTGCCAGCAGCGGGTCCCGCACGCAGTATTTT.

The chain couples TRBV5-6 to TRBJ2-5; D not certain. The CDR3 consists of 13 residues. CDR1 is SGHDT and CDR2 is YYEEEE in the germline V gene. V lost 0 bases to trimming and J lost 4 bases, with 7 bases between them. The CDR3 protein is CASSLELRETQYF. CDR3 DNA sequence: TGTGCCAGCAGCTTGGAGCTTCGAGAGACCCAGTACTTC. The full variable domain, its missing parts supplied by reference TRBV5-6 and TRBJ2-5, is DAGVTQSPTHLIKTRGQQVTLRCSPKSGHDTVSWYQQALGQGPQFIFQYYEEEERQRGNFPDRFSGHQFPNYSSELNVNALLLGDSALYLCASSLELRETQYFGPGTRLLVL.

The V and J genes are TRBV7-9 and TRBJ1-1; D gene ambiguous. CDR1 and CDR2 (germline): SEHNR, FQNEAQ (reference sequence). CDR3 length: 13 amino acids. V was pared by 2 bases and J by 10 bases, with 14 bases between. For the CDR3, the DNA is TGTGCCAGCAGCTTAATCGGGTATGTGGGAGCTTTCTTT. Protein sequence: CASSLIGYVGAFF.

As for this clone: Other nucleotide sequences from this sample produce the same CDR3. This chain uses TRBV11-2 with TRBJ2-7; 8 bases align to TRBD2. The CDR3 sequence is 14 residues long. The V gene end was trimmed by 5 bases and the J gene end by 2 bases; junction bases not matched to a gene: 5. Germline loops: CDR1 SGHAT, CDR2 FQNNGV. The CDR3 sequence: CASSLGTSTYEQYF. CDR3 coding DNA: TGTGCCAGCAGCCTCGGGACTAGTACCTACGAGCAGTACTTC. Supplemented by reference TRBV11-2 and TRBJ2-7, the full variable domain reads EAGVAQSPRYKIIEKRQSVAFWCNPISGHATLYWYQQILGQGPKLLIQFQNNGVVDDSQLPKDRFSAERLKGVDSTLKIQPAKLEDSAVYLCASSLGTSTYEQYFGPGTRLTVT.

The genes are TRBV19 and TRBJ1-2; unclear D gene. This CDR3 is built from 13 residues. Trimming took 8 bases from V and 2 from J, leaving 12 bases between them. The germline gives CDR1 LNHDA, CDR2 SQIVND (reference sequence). In DNA, the CDR3 is TGTGCCAGTTCATTCGCAGGCAACTATGGCTACACCTTC. Residues: CASSFAGNYGYTF.

The chain is built from TRBV4-2 and TRBJ1-1; no clear D. This CDR3 comprises 14 residues. Trimming stripped 2 bases from V and 0 bases from J, with 7 bases between. Per germline, CDR1 LGHNA and CDR2 YNFKEQ. The CDR3 reads CASSQTVMNTEAFF. CDR3 in DNA: TGTGCCAGCAGCCAAACGGTCATGAACACTGAAGCTTTCTTT.

The chain combines TRBV30 with TRBJ2-3, with a tentative D call TRBD2 (6 bases). CDR3 length equals 15 residues. Germline V gives CDR1 GTSNPN, CDR2 SVGIG (reference sequence). Trimming left V 3 bases short and J 4 bases short, with 17 bases between. In DNA form, the CDR3 reads TGTGCCTGGAGCGGCGGGGACCCGGGGGCAGATACGCAGTATTTT. Translated, it gives CAWSGGDPGADTQYF.

This clone was recorded only once. This chain links TRBV27 with TRBJ2-3; 8 bases agree with TRBD1. V dropped 3 bases and J dropped 3; count of bases not matched to a gene: 11. There are 17 residues in the CDR3. Germline V lookup: CDR1 MNHEY, CDR2 SMNVEV (reference sequence). CDR3 nucleotides: TGTGCCAGCAGTTTTTTGCGGACAGGGACGGTAACAGATACGCAGTATTTT. This codes for CASSFLRTGTVTDTQYF.

The CDR3 sequence is CAWTGDRLAGRHEQYF. In DNA form, the CDR3 reads TGTGCCTGGACGGGGGACCGGCTAGCGGGAAGGCACGAGCAGTACTTC. The chain combines TRBV30 with TRBJ2-7, with 9 positions matching TRBD2. The CDR3 totals 16 residues. Germline assignment: CDR1 GTSNPN and CDR2 SVGIG (reference sequence). The V and J ends lost 4 bases and 5 bases, in that order; junction bases with no gene match: 15. Full variable domain (outside the CDR3, taken from reference TRBV30 and TRBJ2-7): SQTIHQWPATLVQPVGSPLSLECTVEGTSNPNLYWYRQAAGRGLQLLFYSVGIGQISSEVPQNLSASRPQDRQFILSSKKLLLSDSGFYLCAWTGDRLAGRHEQYFGPGTRLTVT.

The chain carries TRBV10-2 and TRBJ2-7; TRBD2 matches 10 bases. The germline V gene encodes CDR1 WSHSY and CDR2 SAAADI. V dropped 0 bases and J dropped 5; count of bases not matched to a gene: 7. This CDR3 has 16 residues. The CDR3 region is CASSESASGGADEQYF. The CDR3 coding sequence is TGCGCCAGCAGTGAGTCAGCGAGCGGGGGGGCGGACGAGCAGTACTTC.

The chain joins TRBV19 to TRBJ2-7; D unclear. Trimming removed 3 bases from V and 8 bases from J, with 8 bases in between. Germline values: CDR1 LNHDA, CDR2 SQIVND (reference sequence). The CDR3 sequence is 11 residues long. The DNA of the CDR3 is TGTGCCAGTAGTATGATGTGGCAGCAGTACTTC. It is translated as CASSMMWQQYF.